Included here is one TCR beta chain sequence, with context. Clones were sequenced by immunoSEQ multiplex PCR, and TCRdb holds only the in-frame ones, with some missing. The sample yields roughly 26,000 clones, roughly 85% seen once. The data originate from a study of control samples from healthy donors and cancer patients. This TCR was sampled from an older woman with head and neck cancer. The source material was PBMCs.

CDR3 in amino acids: CATSRGRGQGIGYTF. The CDR3 DNA follows: TGTGCCACCAGCAGAGGGAGAGGACAGGGGATTGGCTACACCTTC. The chain recombines TRBV15 with TRBJ1-2, with TRBD1 matching over 9 bases. The V gene's germline CDR1 is LNHNV and CDR2 YYDKDF (reference sequence). Trimming took 1 base from V and 7 from J; bases not matched to a gene: 7. The CDR3 is made up of 15 amino acids.